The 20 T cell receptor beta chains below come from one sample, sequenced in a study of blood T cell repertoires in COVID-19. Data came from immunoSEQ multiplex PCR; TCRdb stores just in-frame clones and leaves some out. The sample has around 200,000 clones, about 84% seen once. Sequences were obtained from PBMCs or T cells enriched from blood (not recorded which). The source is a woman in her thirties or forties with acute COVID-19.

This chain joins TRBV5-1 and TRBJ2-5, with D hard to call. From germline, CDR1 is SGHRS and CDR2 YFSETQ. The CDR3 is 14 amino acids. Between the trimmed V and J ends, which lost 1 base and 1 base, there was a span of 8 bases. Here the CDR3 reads CASSLSLTQETQYF. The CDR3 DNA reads TGCGCCAGCAGCTTGAGCCTAACCCAAGAGACCCAGTACTTC.

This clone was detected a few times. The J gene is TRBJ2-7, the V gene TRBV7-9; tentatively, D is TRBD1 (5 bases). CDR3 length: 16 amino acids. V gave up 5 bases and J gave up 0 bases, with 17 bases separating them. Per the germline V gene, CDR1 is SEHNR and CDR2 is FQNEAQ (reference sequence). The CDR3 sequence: CASSPSPPRDSYEQYF. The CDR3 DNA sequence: TGTGCCAGCAGCCCCTCCCCCCCCAGGGACTCCTACGAGCAGTACTTC.

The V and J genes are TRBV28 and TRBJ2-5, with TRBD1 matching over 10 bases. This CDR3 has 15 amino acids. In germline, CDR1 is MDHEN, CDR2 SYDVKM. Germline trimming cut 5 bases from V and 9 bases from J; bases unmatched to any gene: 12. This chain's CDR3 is CASSGTGEGTGAQYF. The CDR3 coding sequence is TGTGCCAGCAGTGGGACAGGGGAGGGCACGGGGGCCCAGTACTTC.

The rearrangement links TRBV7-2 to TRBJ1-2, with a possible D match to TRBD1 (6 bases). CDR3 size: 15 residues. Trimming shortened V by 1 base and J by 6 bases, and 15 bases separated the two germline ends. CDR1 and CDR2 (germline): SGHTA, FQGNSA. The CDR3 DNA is TGTGCCAGCAGCTTAGGCACAGGGAGAATCCATGGCTACACCTTC. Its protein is CASSLGTGRIHGYTF.

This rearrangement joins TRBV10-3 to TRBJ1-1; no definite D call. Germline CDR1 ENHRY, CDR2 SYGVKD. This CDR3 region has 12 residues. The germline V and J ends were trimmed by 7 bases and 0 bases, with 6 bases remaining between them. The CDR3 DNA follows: TGTGCCATCATGGGCCTGAACACTGAAGCTTTCTTT. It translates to CAIMGLNTEAFF.

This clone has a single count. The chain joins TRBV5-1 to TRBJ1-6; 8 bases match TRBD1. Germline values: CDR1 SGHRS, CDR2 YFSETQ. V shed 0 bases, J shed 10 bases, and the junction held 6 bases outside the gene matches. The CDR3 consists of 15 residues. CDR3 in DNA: TGCGCCAGCAGCTTGGAGGTCAGGGGGCTCTCACCCCTCCACTTT. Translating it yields CASSLEVRGLSPLHF.

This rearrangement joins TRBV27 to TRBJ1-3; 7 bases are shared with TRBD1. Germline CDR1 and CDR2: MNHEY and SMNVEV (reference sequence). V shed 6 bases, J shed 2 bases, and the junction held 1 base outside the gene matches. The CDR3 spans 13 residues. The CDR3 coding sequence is TGTGCCAGCAGGGACAGGACTGGAAACACCATATATTTT. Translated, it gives CASRDRTGNTIYF.

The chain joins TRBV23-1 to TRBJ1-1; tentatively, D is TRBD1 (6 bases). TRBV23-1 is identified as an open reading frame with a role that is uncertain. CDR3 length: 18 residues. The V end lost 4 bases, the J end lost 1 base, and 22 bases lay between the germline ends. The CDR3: CASSPPGSRRGGNTEAFF. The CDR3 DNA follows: TGCGCCAGCAGTCCCCCGGGGAGTCGGAGAGGGGGGAACACTGAAGCTTTCTTT.

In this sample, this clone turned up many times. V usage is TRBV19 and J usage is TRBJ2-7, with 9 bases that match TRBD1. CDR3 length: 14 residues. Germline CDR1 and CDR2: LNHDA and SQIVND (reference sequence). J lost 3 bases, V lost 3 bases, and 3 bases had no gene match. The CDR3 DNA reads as TGTGCCAGTAGTATGGGACAGGGCATCTACGAGCAGTACTTC. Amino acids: CASSMGQGIYEQYF.

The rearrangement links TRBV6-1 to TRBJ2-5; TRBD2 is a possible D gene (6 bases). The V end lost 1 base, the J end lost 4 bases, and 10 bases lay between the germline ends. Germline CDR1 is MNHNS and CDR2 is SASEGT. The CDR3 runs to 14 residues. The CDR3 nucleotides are TGTGCCAGCAGTGAAGGGTGGGGAGGAGAGACCCAGTACTTC. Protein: CASSEGWGGETQYF.

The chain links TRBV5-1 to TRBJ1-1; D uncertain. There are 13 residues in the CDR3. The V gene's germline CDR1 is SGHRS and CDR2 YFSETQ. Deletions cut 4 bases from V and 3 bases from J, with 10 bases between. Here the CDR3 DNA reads TGCGCCAGCAGCCTTCACTCCGACACTGAAGCTTTCTTT. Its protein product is CASSLHSDTEAFF.

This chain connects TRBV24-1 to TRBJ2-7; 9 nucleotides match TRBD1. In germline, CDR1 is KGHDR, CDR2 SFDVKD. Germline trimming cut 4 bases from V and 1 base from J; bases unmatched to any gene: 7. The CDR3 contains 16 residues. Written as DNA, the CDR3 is TGTGCCACCAGTGACCCCGGGACAGGGAATTCCTACGAGCAGTACTTC. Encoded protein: CATSDPGTGNSYEQYF.

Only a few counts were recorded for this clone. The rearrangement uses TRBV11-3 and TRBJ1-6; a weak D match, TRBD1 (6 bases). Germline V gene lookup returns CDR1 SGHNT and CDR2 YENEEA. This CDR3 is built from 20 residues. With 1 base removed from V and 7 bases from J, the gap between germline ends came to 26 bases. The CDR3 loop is CASSLVFPRDKGNPNSPLHF. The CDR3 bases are TGTGCCAGCAGCTTAGTCTTCCCCCGGGACAAGGGAAATCCAAATTCACCCCTCCACTTT.

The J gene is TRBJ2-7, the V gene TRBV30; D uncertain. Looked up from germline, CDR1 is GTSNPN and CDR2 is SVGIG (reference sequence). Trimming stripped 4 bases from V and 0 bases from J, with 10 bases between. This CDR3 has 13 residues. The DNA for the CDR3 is TGTGCCTGGACCCCAGAAAGCTCCTACGAGCAGTACTTC. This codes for CAWTPESSYEQYF.

CDR3 loop: CASSTGQEYEQYF. CDR3 DNA sequence: TGTGCCAGCAGTACCGGACAGGAGTACGAGCAGTACTTC. The chain is built from TRBV12-3 or TRBV12-4 and TRBJ2-7; 7 bases agree with TRBD1. The V gene end was trimmed by 5 bases and the J gene end by 4 bases; junction bases not matched to a gene: 5. The CDR3 spans 13 residues.

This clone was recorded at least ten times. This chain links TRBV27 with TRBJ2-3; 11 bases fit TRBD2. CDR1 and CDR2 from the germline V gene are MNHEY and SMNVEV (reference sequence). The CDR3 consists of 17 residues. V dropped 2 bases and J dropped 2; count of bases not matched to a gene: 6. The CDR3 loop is CASSLTSGSLITDTQYF. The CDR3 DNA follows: TGTGCCAGCAGTTTAACTAGCGGGAGCTTAATCACAGATACGCAGTATTTT.

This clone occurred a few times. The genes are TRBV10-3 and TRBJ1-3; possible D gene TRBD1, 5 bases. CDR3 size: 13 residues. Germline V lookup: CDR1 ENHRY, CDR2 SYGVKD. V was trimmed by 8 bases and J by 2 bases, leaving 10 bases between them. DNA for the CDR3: TGTGCCATCGGATTAGGGGCTGGAAACACCATATATTTT. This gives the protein CAIGLGAGNTIYF.

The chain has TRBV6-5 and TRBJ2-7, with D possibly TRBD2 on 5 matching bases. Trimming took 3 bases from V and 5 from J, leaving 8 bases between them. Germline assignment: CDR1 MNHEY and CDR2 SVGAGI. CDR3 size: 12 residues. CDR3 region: CASSYERDEQYF. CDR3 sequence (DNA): TGTGCCAGCAGTTATGAGAGGGACGAGCAGTACTTC.

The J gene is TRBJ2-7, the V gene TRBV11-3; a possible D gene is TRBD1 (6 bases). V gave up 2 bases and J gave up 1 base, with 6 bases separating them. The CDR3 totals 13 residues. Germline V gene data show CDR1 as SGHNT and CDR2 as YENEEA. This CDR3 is CASSLQGSYEQYF. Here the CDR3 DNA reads TGTGCCAGCAGCTTACAGGGGTCCTACGAGCAGTACTTC.

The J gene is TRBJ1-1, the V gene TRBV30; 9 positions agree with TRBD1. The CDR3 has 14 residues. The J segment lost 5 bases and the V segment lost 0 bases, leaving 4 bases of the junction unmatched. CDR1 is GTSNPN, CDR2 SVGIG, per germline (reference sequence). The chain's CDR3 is CAWSVGTGMTEAFF. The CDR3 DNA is TGTGCCTGGAGTGTGGGGACAGGGATGACTGAAGCTTTCTTT.